This TCR beta chain was recorded in a study of technical replicates of blood from a few donors. Sequenced by immunoSEQ multiplex PCR; TCRdb stores in-frame clones only, minus some. The repertoire holds approximately 80,000 clones, roughly nine tenths seen once, with 0.25% in the top ten. CDR3 size: 13 residues. Germline lookup yields CDR1 MNHEY and CDR2 SMNVEV (reference sequence). Trimming left V 3 bases short and J 5 bases short, with 10 bases between. The source is a human donor in good health. Sequencing input: T cells isolated from PBMCs. This chain joins TRBV27 and TRBJ1-2; D perhaps matches TRBD1 (5 bases). This CDR3 is CASSLGRAYGYTF. The CDR3 bases are TGTGCCAGCAGTTTGGGCAGGGCTTATGGCTACACCTTC.